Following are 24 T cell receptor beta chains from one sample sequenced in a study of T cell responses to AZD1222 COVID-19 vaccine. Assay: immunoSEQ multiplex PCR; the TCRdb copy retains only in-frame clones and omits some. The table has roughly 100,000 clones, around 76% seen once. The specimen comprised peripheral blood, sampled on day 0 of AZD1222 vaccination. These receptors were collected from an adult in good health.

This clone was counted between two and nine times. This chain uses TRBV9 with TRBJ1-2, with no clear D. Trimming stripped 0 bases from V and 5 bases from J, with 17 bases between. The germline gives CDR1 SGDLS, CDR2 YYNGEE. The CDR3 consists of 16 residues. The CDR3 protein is CASSVASPGFGYGYTF. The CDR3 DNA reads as TGTGCCAGCAGCGTAGCTTCTCCGGGTTTTGGATATGGCTACACCTTC.

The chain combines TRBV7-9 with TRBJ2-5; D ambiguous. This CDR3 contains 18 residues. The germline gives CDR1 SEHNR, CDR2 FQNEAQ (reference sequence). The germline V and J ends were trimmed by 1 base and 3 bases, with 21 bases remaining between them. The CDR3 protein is CASSLGLGWAVLEETQYF. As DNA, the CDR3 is TGTGCCAGCAGCTTAGGTTTAGGATGGGCGGTGTTAGAAGAGACCCAGTACTTC.

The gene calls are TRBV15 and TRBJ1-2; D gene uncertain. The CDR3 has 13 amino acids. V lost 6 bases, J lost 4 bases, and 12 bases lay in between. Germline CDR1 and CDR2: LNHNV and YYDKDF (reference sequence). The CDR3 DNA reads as TGTGCCACCAGTACCGGGGTCAGCTATGGCTACACCTTC. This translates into CATSTGVSYGYTF.

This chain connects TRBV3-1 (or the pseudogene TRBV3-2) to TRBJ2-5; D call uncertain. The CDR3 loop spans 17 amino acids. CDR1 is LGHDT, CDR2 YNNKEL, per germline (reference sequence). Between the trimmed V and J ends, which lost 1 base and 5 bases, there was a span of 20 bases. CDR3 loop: CASSQGVRGQSEETQYF. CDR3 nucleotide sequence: TGTGCCAGCAGCCAAGGAGTCCGAGGCCAGTCAGAGGAGACCCAGTACTTC.

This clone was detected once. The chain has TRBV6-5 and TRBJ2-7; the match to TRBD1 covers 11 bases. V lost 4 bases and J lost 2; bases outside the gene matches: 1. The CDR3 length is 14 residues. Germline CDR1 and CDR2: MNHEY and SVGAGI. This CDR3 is CASSWDRGTYEQYF. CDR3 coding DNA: TGTGCCAGCAGTTGGGACAGGGGGACCTACGAGCAGTACTTC.

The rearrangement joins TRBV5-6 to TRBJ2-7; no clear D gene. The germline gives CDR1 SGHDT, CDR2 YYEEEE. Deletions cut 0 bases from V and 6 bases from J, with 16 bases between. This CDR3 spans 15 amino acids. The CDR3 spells CASSLATQITAEQYF. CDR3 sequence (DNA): TGTGCCAGCAGCTTGGCGACGCAGATTACGGCCGAGCAGTACTTC.

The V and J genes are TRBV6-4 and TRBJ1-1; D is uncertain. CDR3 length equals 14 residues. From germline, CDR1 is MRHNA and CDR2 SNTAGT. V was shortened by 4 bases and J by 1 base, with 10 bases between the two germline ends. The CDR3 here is CASSGRAGNTEAFF. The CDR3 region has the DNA TGTGCCAGCAGTGGAAGGGCAGGGAACACTGAAGCTTTCTTT.

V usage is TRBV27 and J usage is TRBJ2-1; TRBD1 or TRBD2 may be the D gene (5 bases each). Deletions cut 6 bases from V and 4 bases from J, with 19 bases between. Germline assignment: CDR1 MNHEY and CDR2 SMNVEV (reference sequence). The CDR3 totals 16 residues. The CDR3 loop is CASRDFQGRDYNEQFF. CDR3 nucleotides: TGTGCCAGCAGGGATTTCCAGGGACGGGATTACAATGAGCAGTTCTTC.

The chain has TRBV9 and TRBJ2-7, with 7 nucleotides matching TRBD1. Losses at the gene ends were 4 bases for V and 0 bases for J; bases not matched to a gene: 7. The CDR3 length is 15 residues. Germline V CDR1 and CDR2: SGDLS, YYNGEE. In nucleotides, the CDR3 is TGTGCCAGCAGCCCACGACAGGGTTTCTCCTACGAGCAGTACTTC. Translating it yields CASSPRQGFSYEQYF.

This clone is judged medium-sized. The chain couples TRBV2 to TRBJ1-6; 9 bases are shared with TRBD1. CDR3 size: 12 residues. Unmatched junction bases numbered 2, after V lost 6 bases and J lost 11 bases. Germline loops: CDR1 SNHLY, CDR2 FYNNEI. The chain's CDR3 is CASRGTGTPLHF. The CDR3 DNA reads TGTGCCAGCAGGGGGACAGGGACACCCCTCCACTTT.

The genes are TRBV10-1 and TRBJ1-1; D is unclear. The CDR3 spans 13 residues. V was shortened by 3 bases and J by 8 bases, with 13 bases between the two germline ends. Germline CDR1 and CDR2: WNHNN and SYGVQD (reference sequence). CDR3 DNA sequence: TGCGCCAGCAGTGAAAGTGTAAATCGCGAAGCTTTCTTT. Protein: CASSESVNREAFF.

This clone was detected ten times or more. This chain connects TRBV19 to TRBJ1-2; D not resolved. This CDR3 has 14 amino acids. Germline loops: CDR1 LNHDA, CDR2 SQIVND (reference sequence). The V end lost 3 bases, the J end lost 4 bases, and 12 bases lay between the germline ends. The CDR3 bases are TGTGCCAGTAGTATCGCAGACTGGGGCTATGGCTACACCTTC. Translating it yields CASSIADWGYGYTF.

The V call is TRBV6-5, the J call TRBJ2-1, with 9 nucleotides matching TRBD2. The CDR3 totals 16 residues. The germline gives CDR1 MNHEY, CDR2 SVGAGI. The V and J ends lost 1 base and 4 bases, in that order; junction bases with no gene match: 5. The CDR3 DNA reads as TGTGCCAGCAGTTACTATCGACTAGCGGCGTACAATGAGCAGTTCTTC. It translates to CASSYYRLAAYNEQFF.

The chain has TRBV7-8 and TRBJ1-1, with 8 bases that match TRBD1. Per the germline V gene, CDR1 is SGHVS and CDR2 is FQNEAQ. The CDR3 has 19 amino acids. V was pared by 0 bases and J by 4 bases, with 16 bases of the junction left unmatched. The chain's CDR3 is CASSLARWARTGRFTEAFF. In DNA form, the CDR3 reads TGTGCCAGCAGCTTAGCGAGATGGGCCAGGACAGGGCGTTTCACTGAAGCTTTCTTT.

This CDR3 is CASSTFAGPYTGELFF. As DNA, the CDR3 is TGTGCCAGCAGTACTTTTGCGGGGCCATACACCGGGGAGCTGTTTTTT. This rearrangement joins TRBV27 to TRBJ2-2, with D possibly TRBD2 on 6 matching bases. Germline V CDR1 and CDR2: MNHEY, SMNVEV (reference sequence). The CDR3 extends over 16 amino acids. Trimming took 5 bases from V and 3 from J, leaving 16 bases between them.

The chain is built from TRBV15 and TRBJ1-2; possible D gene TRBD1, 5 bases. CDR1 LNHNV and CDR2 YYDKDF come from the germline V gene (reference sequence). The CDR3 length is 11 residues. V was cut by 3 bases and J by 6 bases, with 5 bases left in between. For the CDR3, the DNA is TGTGCCACCAGCAGGGGGGATGGCTACACCTTC. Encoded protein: CATSRGDGYTF.

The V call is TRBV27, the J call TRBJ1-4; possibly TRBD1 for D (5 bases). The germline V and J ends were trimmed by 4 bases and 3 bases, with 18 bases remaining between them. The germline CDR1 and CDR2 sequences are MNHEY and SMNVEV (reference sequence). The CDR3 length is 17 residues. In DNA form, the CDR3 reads TGTGCCAGCAGTTCCCCTGGGGGGAGGGGCCCTAATGAAAAACTGTTTTTT. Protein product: CASSSPGGRGPNEKLFF.

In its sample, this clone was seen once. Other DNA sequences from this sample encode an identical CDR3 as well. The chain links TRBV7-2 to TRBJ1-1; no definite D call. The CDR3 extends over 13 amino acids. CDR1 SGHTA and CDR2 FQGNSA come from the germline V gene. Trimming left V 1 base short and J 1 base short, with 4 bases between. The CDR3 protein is CASSLERNTEAFF. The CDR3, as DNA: TGTGCCAGCAGCTTAGAACGGAACACTGAAGCTTTCTTT.

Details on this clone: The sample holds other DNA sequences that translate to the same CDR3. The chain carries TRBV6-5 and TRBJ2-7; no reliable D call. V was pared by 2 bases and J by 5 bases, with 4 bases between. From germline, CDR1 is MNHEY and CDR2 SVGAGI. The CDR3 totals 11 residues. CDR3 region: CASSYGHEQYF. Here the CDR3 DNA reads TGTGCCAGCAGTTACGGCCACGAGCAGTACTTC.

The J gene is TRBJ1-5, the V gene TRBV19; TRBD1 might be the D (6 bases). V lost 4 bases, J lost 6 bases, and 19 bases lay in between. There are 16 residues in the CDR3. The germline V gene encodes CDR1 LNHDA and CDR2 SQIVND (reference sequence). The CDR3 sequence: CASSRLRQVRTQPQHF. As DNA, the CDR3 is TGTGCCAGTAGTAGACTTCGACAGGTAAGGACTCAGCCCCAGCATTTT. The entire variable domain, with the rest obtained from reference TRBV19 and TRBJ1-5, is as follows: DGGITQSPKYLFRKEGQNVTLSCEQNLNHDAMYWYRQDPGQGLRLIYYSQIVNDFQKGDIAEGYSVSREKKESFPLTVTSAQKNPTAFYLCASSRLRQVRTQPQHFGDGTRLSIL.

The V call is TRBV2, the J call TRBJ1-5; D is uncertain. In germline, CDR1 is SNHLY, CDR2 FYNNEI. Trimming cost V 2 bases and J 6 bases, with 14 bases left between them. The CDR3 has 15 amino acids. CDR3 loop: CASSESVFGSQPQHF. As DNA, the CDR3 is TGTGCCAGCAGTGAATCGGTCTTCGGGAGTCAGCCCCAGCATTTT.

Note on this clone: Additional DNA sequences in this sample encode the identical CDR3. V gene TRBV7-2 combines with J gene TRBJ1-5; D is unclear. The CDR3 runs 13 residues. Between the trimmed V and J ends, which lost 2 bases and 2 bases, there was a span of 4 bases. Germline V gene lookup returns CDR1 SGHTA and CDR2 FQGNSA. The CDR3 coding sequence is TGTGCCAGCAGCTTAAGGGGCAATCAGCCCCAGCATTTT. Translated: CASSLRGNQPQHF.

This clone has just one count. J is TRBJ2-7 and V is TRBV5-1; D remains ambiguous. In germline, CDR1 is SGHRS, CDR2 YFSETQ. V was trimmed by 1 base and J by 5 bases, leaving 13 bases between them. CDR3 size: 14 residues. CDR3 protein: CASSLNLRLDEQYF. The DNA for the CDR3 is TGCGCCAGCAGCTTGAATCTACGGCTGGACGAGCAGTACTTC. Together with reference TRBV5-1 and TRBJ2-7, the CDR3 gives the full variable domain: KAGVTQTPRYLIKTRGQQVTLSCSPISGHRSVSWYQQTPGQGLQFLFEYFSETQRNKGNFPGRFSGRQFSNSRSEMNVSTLELGDSALYLCASSLNLRLDEQYFGPGTRLTVT.

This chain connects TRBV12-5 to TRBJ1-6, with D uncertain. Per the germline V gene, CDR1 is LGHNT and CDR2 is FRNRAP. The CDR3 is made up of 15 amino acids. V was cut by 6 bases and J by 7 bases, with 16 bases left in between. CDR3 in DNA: TGTGCTAGTGGCGCGAGGGAAGCTCGGAATTCACCCCTCCACTTT. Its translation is CASGAREARNSPLHF. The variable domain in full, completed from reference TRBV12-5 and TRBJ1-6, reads DARVTQTPRHKVTEMGQEVTMRCQPILGHNTVFWYRQTMMQGLELLAYFRNRAPLDDSGMPKDRFSAEMPDATLATLKIQPSEPRDSAVYFCASGAREARNSPLHFGNGTRLTVT.